The clone carrying this T cell receptor beta chain has at least ten counts. Its antigen is as yet unknown. The data stem from a study of tumor-infiltrating lymphocytes in glioblastoma multiforme. Multiple V-beta primers and a C-beta primer amplified TCRB from RNA. One entry per CDR3 protein, called by TCRdb with MiXCR from the multiplex PCR reads. Of roughly 9,600 distinct CDR3 sequences listed, about 67% are singletons. Whole-study results and caveats: The T cells in this sample were not sorted into functional subsets. The TCR and somatic mutation analysis included just one glioblastoma patient.

The germline gives CDR1 SGHRS, CDR2 YFSETQ. V was clipped by 0 bases and J by 6 bases, with 19 bases between them. There are 16 residues in the CDR3. Sample: brain tumor tissue. The TCR comes from a male donor with glioblastoma. The chain carries TRBV5-1 and TRBJ2-7, with D perhaps matching TRBD1 or TRBD2 (5 bases each). CDR3 amino acids: CASSLEGTLGLVEQYF. CDR3 nucleotides: TGCGCCAGCAGCTTGGAAGGGACCCTAGGTCTGGTCGAGCAGTACTTC.